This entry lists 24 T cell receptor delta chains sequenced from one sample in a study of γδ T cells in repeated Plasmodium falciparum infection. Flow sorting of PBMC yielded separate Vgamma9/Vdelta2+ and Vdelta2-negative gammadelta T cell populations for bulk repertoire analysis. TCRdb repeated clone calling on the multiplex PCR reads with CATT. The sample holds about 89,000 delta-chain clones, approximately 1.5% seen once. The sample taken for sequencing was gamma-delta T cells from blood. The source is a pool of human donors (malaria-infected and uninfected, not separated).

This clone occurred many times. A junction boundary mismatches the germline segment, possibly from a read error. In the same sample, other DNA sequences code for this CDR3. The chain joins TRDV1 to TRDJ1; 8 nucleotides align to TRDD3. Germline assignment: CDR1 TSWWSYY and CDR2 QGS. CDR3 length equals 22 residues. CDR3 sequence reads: CALGELTSLPWGTLSYTNKLIF. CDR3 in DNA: TGTGCTCTTGGGGAACTAACGTCCTTACCCTGGGGGACCCTCTCGTACACCAATAAACTCATATTT.

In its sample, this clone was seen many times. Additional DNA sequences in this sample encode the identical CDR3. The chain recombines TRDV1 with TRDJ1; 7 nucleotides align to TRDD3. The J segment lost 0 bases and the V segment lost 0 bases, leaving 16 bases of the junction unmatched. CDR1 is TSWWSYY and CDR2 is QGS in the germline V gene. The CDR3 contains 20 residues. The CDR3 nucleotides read TGTGCTCTTGGGGAACTACTGTACTGGGGCCAACGCGCGAACACCGATAAACTCATCTTT. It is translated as CALGELLYWGQRANTDKLIF.

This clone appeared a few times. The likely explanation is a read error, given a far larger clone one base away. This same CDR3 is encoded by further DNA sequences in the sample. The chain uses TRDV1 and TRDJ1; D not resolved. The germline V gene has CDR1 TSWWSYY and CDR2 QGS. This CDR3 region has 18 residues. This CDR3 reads CALGEPRSPCGDTDKLIF. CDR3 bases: TGTGCTCTTGGGGAGCCGAGATCTCCTTGCGGAGACACCGATAAGCTCATCTTT.

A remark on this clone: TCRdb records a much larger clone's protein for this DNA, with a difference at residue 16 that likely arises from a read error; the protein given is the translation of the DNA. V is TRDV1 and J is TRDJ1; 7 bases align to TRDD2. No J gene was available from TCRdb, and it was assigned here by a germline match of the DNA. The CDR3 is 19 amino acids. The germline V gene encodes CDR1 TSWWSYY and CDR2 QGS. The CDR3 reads CALGEPEIPTEIGTDRLIF. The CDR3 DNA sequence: TGTGCTCTTGGGGAACCGGAGATTCCTACAGAGATTGGGACCGATAGACTCATCTTT.

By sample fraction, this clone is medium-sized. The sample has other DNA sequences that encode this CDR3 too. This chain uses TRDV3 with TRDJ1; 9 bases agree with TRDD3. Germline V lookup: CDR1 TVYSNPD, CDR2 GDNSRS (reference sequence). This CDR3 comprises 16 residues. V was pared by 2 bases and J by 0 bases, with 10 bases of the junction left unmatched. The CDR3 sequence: CAFCGRTGGNTDKLIF. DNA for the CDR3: TGTGCCTTTTGCGGGCGTACTGGGGGAAACACCGATAAACTCATCTTT.

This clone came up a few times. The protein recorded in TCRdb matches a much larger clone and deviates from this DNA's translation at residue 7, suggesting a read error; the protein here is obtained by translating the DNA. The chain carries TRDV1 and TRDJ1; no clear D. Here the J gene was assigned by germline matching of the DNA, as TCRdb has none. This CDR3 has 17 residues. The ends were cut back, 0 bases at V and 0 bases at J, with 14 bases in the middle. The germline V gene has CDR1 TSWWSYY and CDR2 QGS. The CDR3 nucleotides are TGTGCTCTTGGGGAACTGTCGTATATCCCGTACACCGATAAACTCATCTTT. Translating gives CALGELSYIPYTDKLIF.

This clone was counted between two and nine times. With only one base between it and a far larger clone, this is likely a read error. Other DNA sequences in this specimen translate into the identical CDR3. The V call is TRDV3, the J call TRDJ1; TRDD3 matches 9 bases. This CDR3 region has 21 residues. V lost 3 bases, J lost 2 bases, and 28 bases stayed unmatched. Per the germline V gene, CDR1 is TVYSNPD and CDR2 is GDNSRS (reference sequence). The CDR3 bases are TGTGCCTTCTCCCCAGTTCCTACATCTCGACTACTGGGGGACCTAACCGATAAACTCATCTTT. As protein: CAFSPVPTSRLLGDLTDKLIF.

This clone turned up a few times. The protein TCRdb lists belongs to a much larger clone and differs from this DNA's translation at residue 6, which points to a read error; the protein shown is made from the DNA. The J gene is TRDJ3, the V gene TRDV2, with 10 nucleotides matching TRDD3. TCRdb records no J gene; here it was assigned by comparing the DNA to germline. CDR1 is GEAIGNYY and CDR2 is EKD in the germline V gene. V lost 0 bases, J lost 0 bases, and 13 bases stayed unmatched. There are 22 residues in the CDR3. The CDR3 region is CACDTASTGGFQGSWDTRQMFF. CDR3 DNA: TGTGCCTGTGACACCGCGAGTACTGGGGGATTCCAGGGCTCCTGGGACACCCGACAGATGTTTTTC.

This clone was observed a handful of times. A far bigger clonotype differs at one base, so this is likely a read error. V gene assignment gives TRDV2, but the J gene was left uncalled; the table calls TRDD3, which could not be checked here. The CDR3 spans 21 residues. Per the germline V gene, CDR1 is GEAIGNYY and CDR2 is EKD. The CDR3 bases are TGTGCCTGTGACACATATCGGGAAGAAGAGGATATCCGGGGGTACACCGATAAGCTCATCTTT. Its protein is CACDTYREEEDIRGYTDKLIF.

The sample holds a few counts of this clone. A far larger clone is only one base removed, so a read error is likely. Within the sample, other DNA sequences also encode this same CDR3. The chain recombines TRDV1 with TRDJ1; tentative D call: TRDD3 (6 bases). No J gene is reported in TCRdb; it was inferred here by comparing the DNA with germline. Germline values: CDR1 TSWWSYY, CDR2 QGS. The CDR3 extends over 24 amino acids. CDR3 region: CALGSRTLRGGIGDTFQYTDKLIF. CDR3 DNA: TGTGCTCTTGGGTCGCGAACCCTACGTGGCGGGATAGGGGACACATTTCAGTACACCGACAAACTCATCTTT.

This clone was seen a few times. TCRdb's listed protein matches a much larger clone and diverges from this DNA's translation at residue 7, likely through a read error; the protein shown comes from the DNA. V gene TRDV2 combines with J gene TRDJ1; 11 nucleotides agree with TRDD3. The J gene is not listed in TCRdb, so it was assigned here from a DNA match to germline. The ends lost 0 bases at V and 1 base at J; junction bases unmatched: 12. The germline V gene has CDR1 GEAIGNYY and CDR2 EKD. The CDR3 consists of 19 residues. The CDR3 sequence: CACDTRAGGYSTFTDKLIF. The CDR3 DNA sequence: TGTGCCTGTGACACCCGTGCTGGGGGATACTCAACCTTCACCGATAAACTCATCTTT.

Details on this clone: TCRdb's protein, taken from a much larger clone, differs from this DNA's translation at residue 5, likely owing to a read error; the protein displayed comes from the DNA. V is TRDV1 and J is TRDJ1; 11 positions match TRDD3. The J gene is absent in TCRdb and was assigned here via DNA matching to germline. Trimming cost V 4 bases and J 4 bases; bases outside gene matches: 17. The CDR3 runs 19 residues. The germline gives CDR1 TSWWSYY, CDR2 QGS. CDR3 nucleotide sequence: TGTGCTCTTGGGGGACTGGGTTCTTGGGGGATACGAGACGGCGATAAACTCATCTTT. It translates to CALGGLGSWGIRDGDKLIF.

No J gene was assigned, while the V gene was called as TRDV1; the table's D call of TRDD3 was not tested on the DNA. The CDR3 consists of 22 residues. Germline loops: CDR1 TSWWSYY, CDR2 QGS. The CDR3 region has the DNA TGTGCTCTTGGGGTACCTTCCTTGACAGTACAGGGGGACCTCACTTTGACAGCACAACTCTTTTTT. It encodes CALGVPSLTVQGDLTLTAQLFF.

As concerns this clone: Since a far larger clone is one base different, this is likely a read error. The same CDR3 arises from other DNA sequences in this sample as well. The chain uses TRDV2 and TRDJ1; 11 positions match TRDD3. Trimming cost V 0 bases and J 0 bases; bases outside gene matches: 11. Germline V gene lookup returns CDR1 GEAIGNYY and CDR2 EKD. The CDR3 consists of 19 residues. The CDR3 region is CACDTVGGYAAPYTDKLIF. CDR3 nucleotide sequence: TGTGCCTGTGACACCGTTGGGGGATACGCTGCGCCGTACACCGATAAACTCATCTTT.

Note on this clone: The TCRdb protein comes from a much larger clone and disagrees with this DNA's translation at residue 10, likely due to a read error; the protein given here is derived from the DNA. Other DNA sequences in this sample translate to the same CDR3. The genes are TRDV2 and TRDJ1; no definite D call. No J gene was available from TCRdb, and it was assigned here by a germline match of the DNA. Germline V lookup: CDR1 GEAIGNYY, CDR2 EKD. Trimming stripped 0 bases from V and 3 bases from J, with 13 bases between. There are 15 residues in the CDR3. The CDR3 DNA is TGTGCCTGTGACACCGGCGAAGTGTACGCCGATAAACTCATCTTT. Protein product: CACDTGEVYADKLIF.

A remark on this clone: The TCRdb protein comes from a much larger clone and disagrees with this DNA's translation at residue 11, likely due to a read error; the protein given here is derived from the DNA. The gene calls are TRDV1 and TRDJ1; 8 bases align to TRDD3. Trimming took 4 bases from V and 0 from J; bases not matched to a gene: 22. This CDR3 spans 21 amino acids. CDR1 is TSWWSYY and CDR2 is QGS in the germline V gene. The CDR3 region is CALGGLYWGPQQKWYTDKLIF. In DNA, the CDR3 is TGTGCTCTTGGGGGCCTATACTGGGGGCCTCAGCAGAAATGGTACACCGATAAACTCATCTTT.

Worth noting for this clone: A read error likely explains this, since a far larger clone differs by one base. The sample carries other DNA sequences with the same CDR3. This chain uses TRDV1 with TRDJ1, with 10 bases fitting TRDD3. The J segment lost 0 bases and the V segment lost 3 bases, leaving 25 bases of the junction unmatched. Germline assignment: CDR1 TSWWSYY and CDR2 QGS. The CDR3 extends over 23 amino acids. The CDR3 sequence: CALGDPTPSRTGGYAGYTDKLIF. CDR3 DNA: TGTGCTCTTGGGGACCCGACCCCATCCCGTACGGGGGGATACGCGGGGTACACCGATAAACTCATCTTT.

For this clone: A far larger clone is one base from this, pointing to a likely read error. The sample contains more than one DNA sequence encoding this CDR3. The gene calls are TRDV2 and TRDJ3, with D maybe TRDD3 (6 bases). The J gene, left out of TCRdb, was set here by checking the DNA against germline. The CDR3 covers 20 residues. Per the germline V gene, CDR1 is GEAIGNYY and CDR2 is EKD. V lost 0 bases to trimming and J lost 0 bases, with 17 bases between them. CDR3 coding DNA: TGTGCCTGTGACACCGTTCTGGGGTACAAGAGCTCCTGGGACACCCGACAGATGTTTTTC. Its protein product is CACDTVLGYKSSWDTRQMFF.

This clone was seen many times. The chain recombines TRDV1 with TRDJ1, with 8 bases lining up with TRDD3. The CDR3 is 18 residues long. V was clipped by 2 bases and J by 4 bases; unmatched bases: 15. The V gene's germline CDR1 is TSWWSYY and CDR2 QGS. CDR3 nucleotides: TGTGCTCTTGGGGAAGTCCTTGGCCGGGGGATATATCTCGATAAACTCATCTTT. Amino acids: CALGEVLGRGIYLDKLIF.

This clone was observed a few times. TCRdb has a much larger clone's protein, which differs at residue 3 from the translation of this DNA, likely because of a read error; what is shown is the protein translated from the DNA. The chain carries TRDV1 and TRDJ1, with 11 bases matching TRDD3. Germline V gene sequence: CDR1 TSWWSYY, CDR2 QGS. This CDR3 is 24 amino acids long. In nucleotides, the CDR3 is TGTGCTCCTGGGGAAGGAAAAGGATCATCCTACTTAAGGTGGGGGATACGTATAACCGATAAACTCATCTTT. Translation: CAPGEGKGSSYLRWGIRITDKLIF.

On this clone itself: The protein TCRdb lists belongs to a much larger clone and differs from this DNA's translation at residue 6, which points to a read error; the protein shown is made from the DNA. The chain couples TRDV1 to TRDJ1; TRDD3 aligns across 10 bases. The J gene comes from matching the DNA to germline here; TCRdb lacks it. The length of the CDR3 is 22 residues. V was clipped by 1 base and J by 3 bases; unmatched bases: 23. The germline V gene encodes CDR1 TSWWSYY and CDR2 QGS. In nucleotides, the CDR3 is TGTGCTCTTGGGGAACGCTCCACCTCACAGGGGGATACGTTGAAATTGGCCGATAAACTCATCTTT. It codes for CALGERSTSQGDTLKLADKLIF.

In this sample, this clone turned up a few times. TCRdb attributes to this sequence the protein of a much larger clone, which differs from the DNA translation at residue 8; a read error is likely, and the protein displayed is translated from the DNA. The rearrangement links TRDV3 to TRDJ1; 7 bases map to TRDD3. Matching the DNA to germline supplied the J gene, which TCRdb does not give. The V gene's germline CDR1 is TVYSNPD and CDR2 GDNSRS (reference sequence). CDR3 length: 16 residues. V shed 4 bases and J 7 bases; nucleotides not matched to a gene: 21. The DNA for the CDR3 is TGTGCCTCCGGATACGAAACTGAGGGAAAAAGTCGTAAACTCATCTTT. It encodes CASGYETEGKSRKLIF.

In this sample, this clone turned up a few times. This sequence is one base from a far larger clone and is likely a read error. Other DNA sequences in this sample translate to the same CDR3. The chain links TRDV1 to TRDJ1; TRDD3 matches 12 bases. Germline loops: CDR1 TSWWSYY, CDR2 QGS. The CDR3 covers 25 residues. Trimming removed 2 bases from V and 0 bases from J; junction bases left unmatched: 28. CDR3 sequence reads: CALGEIPPLSWVLGDTAYNTDKLIF. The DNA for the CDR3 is TGTGCTCTTGGGGAAATTCCCCCCTTGAGTTGGGTACTGGGGGATACTGCCTACAACACCGATAAACTCATCTTT.

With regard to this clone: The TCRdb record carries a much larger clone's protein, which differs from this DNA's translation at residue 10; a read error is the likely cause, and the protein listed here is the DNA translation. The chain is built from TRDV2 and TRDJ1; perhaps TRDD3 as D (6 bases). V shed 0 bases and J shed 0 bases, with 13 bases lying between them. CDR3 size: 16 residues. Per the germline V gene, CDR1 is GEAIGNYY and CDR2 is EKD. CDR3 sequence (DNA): TGTGCCTGTGACACCGTGGGGGCCTCGGACACCGATAAACTCATCTTT. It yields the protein CACDTVGASDTDKLIF.